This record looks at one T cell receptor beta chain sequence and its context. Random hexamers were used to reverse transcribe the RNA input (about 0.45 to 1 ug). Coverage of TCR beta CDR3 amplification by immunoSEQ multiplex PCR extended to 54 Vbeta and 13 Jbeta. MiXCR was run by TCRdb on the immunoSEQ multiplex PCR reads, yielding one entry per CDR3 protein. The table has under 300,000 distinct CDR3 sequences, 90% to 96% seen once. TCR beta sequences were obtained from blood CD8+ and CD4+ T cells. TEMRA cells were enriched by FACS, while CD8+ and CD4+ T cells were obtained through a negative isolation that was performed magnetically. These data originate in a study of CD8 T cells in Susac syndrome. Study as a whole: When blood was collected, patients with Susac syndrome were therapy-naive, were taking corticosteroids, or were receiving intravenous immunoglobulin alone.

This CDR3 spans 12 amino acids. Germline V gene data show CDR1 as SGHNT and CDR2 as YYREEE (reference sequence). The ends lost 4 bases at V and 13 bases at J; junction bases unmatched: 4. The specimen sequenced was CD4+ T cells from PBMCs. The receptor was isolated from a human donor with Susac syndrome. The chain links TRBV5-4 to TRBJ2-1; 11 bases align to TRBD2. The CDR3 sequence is CASSTTSGTQFF. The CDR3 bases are TGTGCCAGCAGCACGACTAGCGGGACTCAGTTCTTC.